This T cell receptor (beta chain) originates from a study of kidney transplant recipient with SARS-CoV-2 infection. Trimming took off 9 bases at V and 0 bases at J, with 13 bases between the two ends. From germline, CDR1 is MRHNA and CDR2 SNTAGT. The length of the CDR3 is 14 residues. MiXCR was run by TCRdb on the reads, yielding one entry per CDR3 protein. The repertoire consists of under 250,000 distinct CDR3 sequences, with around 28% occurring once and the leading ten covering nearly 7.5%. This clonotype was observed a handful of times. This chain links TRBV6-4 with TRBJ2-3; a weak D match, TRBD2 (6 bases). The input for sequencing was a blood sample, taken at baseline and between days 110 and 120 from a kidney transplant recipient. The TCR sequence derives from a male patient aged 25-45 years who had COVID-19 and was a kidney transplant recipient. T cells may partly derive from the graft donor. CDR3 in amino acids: CARTTSRSTDTQYF. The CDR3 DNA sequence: TGTGCCAGGACAACTAGCAGAAGCACAGATACGCAGTATTTT.